One sample yielded the 21 T cell receptor beta chains listed below, sequenced in a study of T cell responses to AZD1222 COVID-19 vaccine. Data came from immunoSEQ multiplex PCR; TCRdb stores just in-frame clones and leaves some out. The table includes roughly 130,000 clones, around 90% detected once. The sample consisted of peripheral blood, taken on day 0 of AZD1222 vaccination. These receptors were obtained from an adult in good health.

In this sample, this clone turned up a few times. This sequence joins TRBV19 and TRBJ2-7, with 11 positions matching TRBD2. The CDR3 has 17 amino acids. Germline-derived CDR1 and CDR2 are LNHDA and SQIVND (reference sequence). Trimming removed 4 bases from V and 4 bases from J; junction bases left unmatched: 12. The DNA of the CDR3 is TGTGCCAGTAGTAAACACCGATCTAGCGGGGGGCTATACGAGCAGTACTTC. Residues: CASSKHRSSGGLYEQYF.

This chain links TRBV7-3 with TRBJ2-2; the D is unclear. Trimming removed 5 bases from V and 4 bases from J, with 8 bases in between. The CDR3 runs 13 residues. Looked up from germline, CDR1 is SGHTA and CDR2 is FQGTGA. This CDR3 is CASSPRTTGELFF. CDR3 nucleotides: TGTGCCAGCAGCCCCCGGACCACCGGGGAGCTGTTTTTT. Together with reference TRBV7-3 and TRBJ2-2, the CDR3 gives the full variable domain: GAGVSQTPSNKVTEKGKYVELRCDPISGHTALYWYRQSLGQGPEFLIYFQGTGAADDSGLPNDRFFAVRPEGSVSTLKIQRTERGDSAVYLCASSPRTTGELFFGEGSRLTVL.

This clone was seen only once. The chain joins TRBV11-2 to TRBJ1-6; 7 bases align to TRBD1. After removal of 3 bases from V and 7 bases from J, the junction contained 9 bases not matched to a gene. Germline CDR1 SGHAT, CDR2 FQNNGV. The CDR3 totals 16 residues. As DNA, the CDR3 is TGTGCCAGCAGCTTGCAGGCAGGGGGAGCAAATTCACCCCTCCACTTT. It translates to CASSLQAGGANSPLHF. The full variable domain, completed using reference TRBV11-2 and TRBJ1-6, is EAGVAQSPRYKIIEKRQSVAFWCNPISGHATLYWYQQILGQGPKLLIQFQNNGVVDDSQLPKDRFSAERLKGVDSTLKIQPAKLEDSAVYLCASSLQAGGANSPLHFGNGTRLTVT.

This chain uses TRBV5-1 with TRBJ2-5; 11 positions match TRBD2. Germline-derived CDR1 and CDR2 are SGHRS and YFSETQ. The junction had 8 bases not matched to a gene; V was cut back by 4 bases and J by 3 bases. The CDR3 is made up of 16 amino acids. The CDR3 region has the DNA TGCGCCAGCAGCAAGCTCTTAGCGGGAGGGGAAGAGACCCAGTACTTC. It specifies CASSKLLAGGEETQYF. The full variable domain, in which reference TRBV5-1 and TRBJ2-5 provide the parts outside the CDR3, is KAGVTQTPRYLIKTRGQQVTLSCSPISGHRSVSWYQQTPGQGLQFLFEYFSETQRNKGNFPGRFSGRQFSNSRSEMNVSTLELGDSALYLCASSKLLAGGEETQYFGPGTRLLVL.

The rearrangement links TRBV14 to TRBJ2-7, with 14 bases fitting TRBD2. Germline CDR1 reads SGHDN; CDR2 reads FVKESK. V was clipped by 8 bases and J by 0 bases; unmatched bases: 12. The CDR3 extends over 18 amino acids. For the CDR3, the DNA is TGTGCCAGCCCACCCGGGACTAGCGGGGGTATGAGCTCCTACGAGCAGTACTTC. Residues: CASPPGTSGGMSSYEQYF. Full variable domain (remainder filled in from reference TRBV14 and TRBJ2-7): EAGVTQFPSHSVIEKGQTVTLRCDPISGHDNLYWYRRVMGKEIKFLLHFVKESKQDESGMPNNRFLAERTGGTYSTLKVQPAELEDSGVYFCASPPGTSGGMSSYEQYFGPGTRLTVT.

The CDR3 DNA is TGTGCCAGCAGCCAAGAGCGGGACGCCACCCGGGTAGAGACCCAGTACTTC. Its protein is CASSQERDATRVETQYF. V usage is TRBV4-2 and J usage is TRBJ2-5; possible D gene TRBD2, 6 bases. The CDR3 spans 17 residues. V was cut by 0 bases and J by 4 bases, with 18 bases left in between. In germline, CDR1 is LGHNA, CDR2 YNFKEQ.

The V call is TRBV11-2, the J call TRBJ2-1; 16 bases map to TRBD2. The germline CDR1 and CDR2 sequences are SGHAT and FQNNGV. The CDR3 runs 19 residues. J lost 5 bases, V lost 4 bases, and 11 bases had no gene match. CDR3 in amino acids: CASSSDLGLAGGDDNEQFF. CDR3 DNA sequence: TGTGCCAGCAGCTCCGACCTGGGACTAGCGGGAGGGGACGACAATGAGCAGTTCTTC. Variable domain in full (rest from reference TRBV11-2 and TRBJ2-1): EAGVAQSPRYKIIEKRQSVAFWCNPISGHATLYWYQQILGQGPKLLIQFQNNGVVDDSQLPKDRFSAERLKGVDSTLKIQPAKLEDSAVYLCASSSDLGLAGGDDNEQFFGPGTRLTVL.

This clone was recorded only once. The V gene is TRBV11-2, the J gene TRBJ2-1; 7 positions match TRBD2. V lost 6 bases to trimming and J lost 5 bases; unmatched junction nucleotides: 4. CDR1 is SGHAT, CDR2 FQNNGV, per germline. The CDR3 has 13 residues. This CDR3 reads CASSIGRDNEQFF. CDR3 DNA: TGTGCCAGCAGTATTGGGAGGGACAATGAGCAGTTCTTC. The whole variable domain, remainder taken from reference TRBV11-2 and TRBJ2-1, is EAGVAQSPRYKIIEKRQSVAFWCNPISGHATLYWYQQILGQGPKLLIQFQNNGVVDDSQLPKDRFSAERLKGVDSTLKIQPAKLEDSAVYLCASSIGRDNEQFFGPGTRLTVL.

This chain connects TRBV27 to TRBJ2-1, with D tentatively TRBD2 (6 bases). The germline CDR1 and CDR2 sequences are MNHEY and SMNVEV (reference sequence). This CDR3 has 16 residues. V lost 5 bases and J lost 7, with 21 bases in between. The CDR3 DNA is TGTGCCAGCAGTCCCGACCCGGGACTGGTGGCGAATGAGCAGTTCTTC. Amino acids: CASSPDPGLVANEQFF.

The rearrangement uses TRBV15 and TRBJ2-1; D may be TRBD2 (6 bases). V gave up 0 bases and J gave up 6 bases, with 12 bases separating them. This CDR3 contains 15 residues. Per the germline V gene, CDR1 is LNHNV and CDR2 is YYDKDF (reference sequence). The CDR3 region is CATSRDSGSSNEQFF. In DNA, the CDR3 is TGTGCCACCAGCAGAGATAGCGGCTCGAGCAATGAGCAGTTCTTC.

To note about this clone: Other DNA sequences in the sample encode the same CDR3. This chain uses TRBV14 with TRBJ1-1; D is uncertain. The CDR3 loop spans 13 amino acids. Trimming took 0 bases from V and 1 from J, leaving 3 bases between them. CDR1 SGHDN and CDR2 FVKESK come from the germline V gene. CDR3 sequence (DNA): TGTGCCAGCAGCCAAGACACGAACACTGAAGCTTTCTTT. Protein sequence: CASSQDTNTEAFF.

The rearrangement links TRBV7-6 to TRBJ2-3; unclear D gene. The germline gives CDR1 SGHVS, CDR2 FNYEAQ. The CDR3 runs to 17 residues. Trimming left V 5 bases short and J 2 bases short, with 20 bases between. Written as DNA, the CDR3 is TGTGCCAGCAGCCCAAGGATCGGTAGCCCCCACACAGATACGCAGTATTTT. This codes for CASSPRIGSPHTDTQYF.

V is TRBV13 and J is TRBJ2-7; D may be TRBD1 or TRBD2 (5 bases each). This CDR3 spans 14 amino acids. Germline V CDR1 and CDR2: PRHDT, FYEKMQ (reference sequence). V lost 4 bases, J lost 6 bases, and 16 bases lay in between. CDR3 DNA: TGTGCCAGCAGCTACGCAGGGCGAGGAGGCGAGCAGTACTTC. Translating it yields CASSYAGRGGEQYF.

The rearrangement uses TRBV4-3 and TRBJ2-2; 12 positions agree with TRBD2. V was clipped by 1 base and J by 5 bases; unmatched bases: 8. The germline V gene has CDR1 LGHNA and CDR2 YSLEER. The CDR3 contains 18 residues. The DNA of the CDR3 is TGCGCCAGCAGCCAAGCGCTAGCGGGGGGGCATAGGACCGGGGAGCTGTTTTTT. Its protein product is CASSQALAGGHRTGELFF.

Remarks on this clone: The same CDR3 also results from other DNA sequences found in this sample. The gene calls are TRBV5-6 and TRBJ2-7; D perhaps matches TRBD2 (5 bases). Trimming pared 0 bases from V and 1 base from J, leaving 5 bases between. Germline loops: CDR1 SGHDT, CDR2 YYEEEE. The CDR3 runs to 13 residues. CDR3 bases: TGTGCCAGCAGCTTGGCGGGGTCCTACGAGCAGTACTTC. Its protein product is CASSLAGSYEQYF.

This clone was picked up a small number of times. The J gene is TRBJ2-7, the V gene TRBV11-2, with TRBD1 as a possible D gene (6 bases). Germline CDR1 and CDR2: SGHAT and FQNNGV. The V and J ends lost 5 bases and 0 bases respectively, with 11 bases between them. There are 14 residues in the CDR3. CDR3 sequence (DNA): TGTGCCAGCAGCAGAGGGGGAGACTCCTACGAGCAGTACTTC. Residues: CASSRGGDSYEQYF.

This clone turned up a few times. The chain couples TRBV6-5 to TRBJ2-3; 8 nucleotides agree with TRBD1. CDR1 is MNHEY and CDR2 is SVGAGI in the germline V gene. This CDR3 is 14 amino acids long. The V gene end was trimmed by 5 bases and the J gene end by 3 bases; junction bases not matched to a gene: 4. The DNA of the CDR3 is TGTGCCAGCAGTACGGACAGGGATACAGATACGCAGTATTTT. Translating it yields CASSTDRDTDTQYF.

The chain has TRBV5-1 and TRBJ2-1, with TRBD2 matching 10 bases. V lost 2 bases, J lost 4 bases, and 3 bases stayed unmatched. Germline V lookup: CDR1 SGHRS, CDR2 YFSETQ. This CDR3 has 15 amino acids. CDR3 in amino acids: CASSFVAGGYNEQFF. In DNA form, the CDR3 reads TGCGCCAGCAGCTTCGTAGCGGGGGGTTACAATGAGCAGTTCTTC.

This chain joins TRBV12-3 or TRBV12-4 and TRBJ2-7; 8 bases line up with TRBD2. Trimming removed 3 bases from V and 6 bases from J; junction bases left unmatched: 4. This CDR3 is 13 amino acids long. In DNA, the CDR3 is TGTGCCAGCAGTTTCGGGGCGGGAGGCGAGCAGTACTTC. It yields the protein CASSFGAGGEQYF.

The V and J genes are TRBV12-3 or TRBV12-4 and TRBJ1-1; D is ambiguous. This CDR3 comprises 13 residues. The germline V and J ends were trimmed by 1 base and 0 bases, with 3 bases remaining between them. CDR3 bases: TGTGCCAGCAGTTTAGTTTTGAACACTGAAGCTTTCTTT. Protein: CASSLVLNTEAFF.

The rearrangement links TRBV4-1 to TRBJ2-7; D is unclear. With 1 base removed from V and 4 bases from J, the gap between germline ends came to 20 bases. This CDR3 comprises 17 residues. CDR1 MGHRA and CDR2 YSYEKL come from the germline V gene. The CDR3 spells CASSQALFVRGRYEQYF. CDR3 coding DNA: TGCGCCAGCAGCCAAGCCCTATTCGTCCGCGGCCGGTACGAGCAGTACTTC.